A selection of T cell receptor beta chains follows, all from one sample in a study of tumor-infiltrating lymphocytes in primary liver carcinoma. In TCRdb, the multiplex PCR reads were re-called with MiXCR into one record per CDR3 protein. The sample has some 180,000 distinct CDR3 sequences, about 60% seen once; the top ten hold around 74%. Sequencing used peripheral blood. The origin of the receptors is a man in his forties with primary liver carcinoma and hepatitis B virus infection. Both conserved end residues are part of each CDR3. A D gene is named only where the DNA matches it firmly. Clone size is given for some rows only: seen once, a few or many times, or a class if the clone is expanded.

j_call v_call d_call clone_size cdr3_nt cdr3_aa
TRBJ1-2 TRBV29-1 NA NA TGCAGCGTTGAGGGAGGCCAGCCAGCTAACTATGACTACACCTTC CSVEGGQPANYDYTF
TRBJ2-5 TRBV6-1 NA NA TGTGCCAGCAGCGCCCATTATCAAGAGACCCAGTACTTC CASSAHYQETQYF
TRBJ2-5 TRBV12-5 NA few TGTGCTAGTGGTTTGAGGCCAGAAGCTCAAGAGACTCAGTACTTC CASGLRPEAQETQYF
TRBJ2-3 TRBV10-3 NA NA TGTGCCATCAGCCAGCTTGCGGCTTCTAACACAGATACGCAGTATTTT CAISQLAASNTDTQYF
TRBJ2-3 TRBV4-1 NA NA TGCGCCAGCAGCGAAAAGGCGTTGGGACGAAAAAGCACAGATACGCAGTATTTT CASSEKALGRKSTDTQYF
TRBJ1-6 TRBV25-1 NA NA TGTGCCAGCAGTGAATACGACGGCTCCTATAATTCACCCCTCCACTTT CASSEYDGSYNSPLHF
TRBJ2-7 TRBV11-2 NA many TGTGCCAGCAGCTTAGTGGGCGGCCTAAGCTCCTACGAGCAGTACTTC CASSLVGGLSSYEQYF
TRBJ2-5 TRBV11-2 NA many TGTGCCAGCAGTCGAAGTAGTGCCGGGAATCGAGAGACCCAGTACTTC CASSRSSAGNRETQYF
TRBJ2-7 TRBV28 TRBD1 NA TGTGCCAGCAGTCCGGGGGACAGGAAGTACGAGCACTACTTC CASSPGDRKYEHYF
TRBJ2-1 TRBV7-9 TRBD1 NA TGTGCCAGCAGCCCACGGACAGGGCGGGTGGATGAGCAGTTCTTC CASSPRTGRVDEQFF
TRBJ2-1 TRBV11-2 NA NA TGTGCCAGCAGCTTGCCCCCTTGGGTAGCGAAGTTGGGTTACAATGAGCAGTTCTTC CASSLPPWVAKLGYNEQFF
TRBJ1-1 TRBV5-4 TRBD1 NA TGTGCCAACAACTTTGGTTCCGGGACAGGGAACACTGAAGCTTTCTTT CANNFGSGTGNTEAFF
TRBJ1-1 TRBV10-3 NA NA TGTGCCAACAGTGATACCTCGGGCGGGCGGGAGAGAGCTTTCTTT CANSDTSGGRERAFF
TRBJ2-3 TRBV5-4 TRBD2 NA TGTGCCAGCAGGGCCGGTACTAGCGGGTTTACAGATACGCAGTATTTT CASRAGTSGFTDTQYF
TRBJ2-1 TRBV12-3/TRBV12-4 NA few TGTGCCAGCAGTCCGGGACTGTACAATGAGCAGTTCTTC CASSPGLYNEQFF
TRBJ2-1 TRBV4-1 TRBD2 NA TGCGCCAGCAGCCAAGGTCCTGGACTAGCGGGAGTCCTTGAGCAGTTCTTC CASSQGPGLAGVLEQFF
TRBJ2-3 TRBV10-3 TRBD2 few TGTGCCATCAGTGATTCCGCAGGACTAGCGGGAGTTCCCGATACGCAGTATTTT CAISDSAGLAGVPDTQYF
TRBJ2-7 TRBV6-2/TRBV6-3 TRBD1 many TGTGCCAGTACTGACCCGGGACAGGGATACGAGCAGTACTTC CASTDPGQGYEQYF
TRBJ2-5 TRBV5-1 NA NA TGCGCCAGCAGCCTGGACACTTTCCAAGAGACCCAGTACTTC CASSLDTFQETQYF
TRBJ2-1 TRBV12-3/TRBV12-4 NA NA TGTGCCAGCAGTTTAGAAAGCAATGAGCAGTTCTTC CASSLESNEQFF
TRBJ2-1 TRBV11-3 TRBD2 NA TGTGCCAGCAGCTTAGGGGGTTTGGCTAGCGGGGTTGAGCAGCTCTTC CASSLGGLASGVEQLF
TRBJ2-2 TRBV12-3/TRBV12-4 TRBD2 few TGTGCCAGCACGAGGGAGGGCGACGGGGAGCTGTTTTTT CASTREGDGELFF
TRBJ1-1 TRBV6-5 NA many TGTGCCAGCAGTTCTCCGGCAAGGGAAAGGACTGAAGCTTTCTTT CASSSPARERTEAFF
TRBJ1-4 TRBV11-2 NA many TGTGCCAGCAGCTTAAGGCCGGAGGCTAATGAAAAACTGTTTTTT CASSLRPEANEKLFF